The TCR beta chain described here comes from a study of cytomegalovirus exposure and HLA in healthy donors. Primers for the PCR totalled 60 Vbeta and 13 Jbeta. This table comes from immunoSEQ multiplex PCR, and its TCRdb copy is limited to in-frame clones, with some not included. There are more than 110,000 clones in the sample; 65% to 80% occur only once, and 8.8% lies in the top ten. This clone was counted a single time. Sequencing was performed on PBMCs. The receptor comes from a woman between 50 and 59 years old in good health and CMV-seropositive.

DNA of the CDR3: TGTGCCAGCAGCCTCAAGGTGGGGCGGATGGAAGACTATTCACCCCTCCACTTT. It encodes CASSLKVGRMEDYSPLHF. The gene calls are TRBV9 and TRBJ1-6, with a possible D match to TRBD1 (5 bases). The length of the CDR3 is 18 residues. V was shortened by 4 bases and J by 8 bases, with 25 bases between the two germline ends. From germline, CDR1 is SGDLS and CDR2 YYNGEE.